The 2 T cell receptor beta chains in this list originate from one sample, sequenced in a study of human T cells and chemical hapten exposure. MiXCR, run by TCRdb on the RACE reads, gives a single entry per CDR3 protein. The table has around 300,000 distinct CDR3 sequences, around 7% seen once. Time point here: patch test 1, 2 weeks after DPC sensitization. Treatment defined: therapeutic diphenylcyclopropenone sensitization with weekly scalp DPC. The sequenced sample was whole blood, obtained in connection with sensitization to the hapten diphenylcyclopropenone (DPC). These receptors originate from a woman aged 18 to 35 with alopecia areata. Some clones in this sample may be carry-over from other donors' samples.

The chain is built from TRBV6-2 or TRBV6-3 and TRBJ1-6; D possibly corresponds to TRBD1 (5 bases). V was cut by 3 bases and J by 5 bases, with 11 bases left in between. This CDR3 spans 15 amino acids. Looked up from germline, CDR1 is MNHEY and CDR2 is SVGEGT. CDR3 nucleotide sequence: TGTGCCAGCAGTTATGGGGGTTCGGATAATTCACCCCTCCACTTT. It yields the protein CASSYGGSDNSPLHF.

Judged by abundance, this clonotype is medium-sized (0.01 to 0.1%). The CDR3 loop reads CASAEGRVSTDTQYF. Here the CDR3 DNA reads TGTGCCTCCGCCGAAGGACGGGTTAGCACAGATACGCAGTATTTT. The genes are TRBV7-9 and TRBJ2-3; D not resolved. This CDR3 contains 15 residues. Germline-derived CDR1 and CDR2 are SEHNR and FQNEAQ (reference sequence). Trimming left V 11 bases short and J 0 bases short, with 18 bases between.